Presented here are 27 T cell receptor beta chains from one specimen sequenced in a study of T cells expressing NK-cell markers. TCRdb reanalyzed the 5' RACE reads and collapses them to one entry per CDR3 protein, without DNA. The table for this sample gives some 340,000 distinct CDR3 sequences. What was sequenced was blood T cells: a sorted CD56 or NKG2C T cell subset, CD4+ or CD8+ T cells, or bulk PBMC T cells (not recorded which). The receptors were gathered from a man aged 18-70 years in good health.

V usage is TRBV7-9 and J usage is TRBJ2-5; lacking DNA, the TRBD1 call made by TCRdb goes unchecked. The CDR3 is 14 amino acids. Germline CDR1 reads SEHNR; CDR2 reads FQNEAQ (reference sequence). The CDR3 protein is CASSLAGGAETQYF.

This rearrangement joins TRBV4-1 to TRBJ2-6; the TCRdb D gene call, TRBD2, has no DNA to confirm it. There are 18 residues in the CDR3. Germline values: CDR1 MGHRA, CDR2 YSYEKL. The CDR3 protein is CASSLEAGVYSGANVLTF.

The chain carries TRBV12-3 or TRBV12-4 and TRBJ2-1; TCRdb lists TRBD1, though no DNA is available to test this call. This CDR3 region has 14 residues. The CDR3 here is CASIRRGVGDEQFF.

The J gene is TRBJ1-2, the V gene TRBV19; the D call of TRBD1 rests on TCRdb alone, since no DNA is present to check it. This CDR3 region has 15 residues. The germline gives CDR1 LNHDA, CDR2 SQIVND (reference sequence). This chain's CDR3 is CASSPRGGLDYGYTF.

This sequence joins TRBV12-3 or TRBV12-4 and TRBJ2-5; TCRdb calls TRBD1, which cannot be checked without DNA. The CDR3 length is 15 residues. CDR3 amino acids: CASTLAPGGRETQYF.

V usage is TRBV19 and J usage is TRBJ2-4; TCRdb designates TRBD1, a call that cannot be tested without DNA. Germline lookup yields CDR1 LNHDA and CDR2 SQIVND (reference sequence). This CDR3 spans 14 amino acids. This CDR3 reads CASHTGDAKNIQYF.

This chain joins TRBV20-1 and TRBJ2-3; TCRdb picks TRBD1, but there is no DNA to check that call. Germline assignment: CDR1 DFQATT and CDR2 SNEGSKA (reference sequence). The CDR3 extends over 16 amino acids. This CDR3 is CSARGGASGAPDTQYF.

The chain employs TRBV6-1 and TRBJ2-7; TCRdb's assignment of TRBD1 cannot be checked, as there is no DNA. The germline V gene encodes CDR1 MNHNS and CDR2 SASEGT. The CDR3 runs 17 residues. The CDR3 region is CASSVEGTANFPYEQYF.

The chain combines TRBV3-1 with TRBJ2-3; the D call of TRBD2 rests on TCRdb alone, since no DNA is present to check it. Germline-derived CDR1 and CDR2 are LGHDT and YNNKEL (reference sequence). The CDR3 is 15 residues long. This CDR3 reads CASSPGTSGKNTQYF.

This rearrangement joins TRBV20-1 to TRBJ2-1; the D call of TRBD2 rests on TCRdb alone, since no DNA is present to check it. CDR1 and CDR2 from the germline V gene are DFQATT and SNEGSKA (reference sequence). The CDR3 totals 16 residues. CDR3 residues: CSAGGLAGGPGNEQFF.

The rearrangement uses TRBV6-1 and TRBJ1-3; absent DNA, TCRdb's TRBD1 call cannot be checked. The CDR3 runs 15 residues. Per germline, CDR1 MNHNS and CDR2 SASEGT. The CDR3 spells CASTRGSLSGNTIYF.

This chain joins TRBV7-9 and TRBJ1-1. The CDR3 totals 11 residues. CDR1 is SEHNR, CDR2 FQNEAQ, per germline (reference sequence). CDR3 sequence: CASSLREKSFF.

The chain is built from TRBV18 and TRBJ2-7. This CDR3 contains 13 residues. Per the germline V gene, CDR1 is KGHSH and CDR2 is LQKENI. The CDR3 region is CASSEILRSEQYF.

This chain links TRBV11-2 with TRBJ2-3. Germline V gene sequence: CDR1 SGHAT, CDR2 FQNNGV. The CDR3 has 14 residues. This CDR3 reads CASSLELLSRTQYF.

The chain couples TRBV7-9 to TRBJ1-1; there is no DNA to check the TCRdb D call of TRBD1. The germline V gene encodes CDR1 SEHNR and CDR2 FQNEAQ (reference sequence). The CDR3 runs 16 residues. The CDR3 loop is CASSLAPGLSRVEAFF.

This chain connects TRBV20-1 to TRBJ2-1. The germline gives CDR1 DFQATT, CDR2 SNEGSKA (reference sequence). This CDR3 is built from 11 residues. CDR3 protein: CSETPYNEQFF.

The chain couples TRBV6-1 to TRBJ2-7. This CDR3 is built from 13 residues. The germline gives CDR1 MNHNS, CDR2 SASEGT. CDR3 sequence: CASSVVDPYEQYF.

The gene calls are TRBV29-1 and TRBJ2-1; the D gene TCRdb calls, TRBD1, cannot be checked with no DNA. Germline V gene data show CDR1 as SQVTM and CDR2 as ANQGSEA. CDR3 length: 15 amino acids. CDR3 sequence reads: CSVESGGGVYNEQFF.

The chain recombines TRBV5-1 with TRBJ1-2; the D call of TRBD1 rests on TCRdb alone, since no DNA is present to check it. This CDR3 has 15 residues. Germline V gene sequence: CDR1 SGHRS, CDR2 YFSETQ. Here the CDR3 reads CASSLVPETGGGYTF.

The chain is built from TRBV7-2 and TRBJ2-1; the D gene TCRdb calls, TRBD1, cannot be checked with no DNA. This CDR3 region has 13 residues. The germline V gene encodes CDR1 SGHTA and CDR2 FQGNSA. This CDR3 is CASSLQRPHEQFF.

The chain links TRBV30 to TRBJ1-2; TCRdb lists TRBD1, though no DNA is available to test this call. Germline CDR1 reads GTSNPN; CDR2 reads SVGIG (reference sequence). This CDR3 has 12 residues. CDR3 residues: CAWRLDRGGYTF. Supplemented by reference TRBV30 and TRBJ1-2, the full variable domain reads SQTIHQWPATLVQPVGSPLSLECTVEGTSNPNLYWYRQAAGRGLQLLFYSVGIGQISSEVPQNLSASRPQDRQFILSSKKLLLSDSGFYLCAWRLDRGGYTFGSGTRLTVV.

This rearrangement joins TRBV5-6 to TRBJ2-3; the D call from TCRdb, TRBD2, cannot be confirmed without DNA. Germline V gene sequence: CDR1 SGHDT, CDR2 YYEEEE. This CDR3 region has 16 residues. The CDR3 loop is CASSLTGGESTDTQYF. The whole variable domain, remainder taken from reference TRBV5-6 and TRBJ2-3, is DAGVTQSPTHLIKTRGQQVTLRCSPKSGHDTVSWYQQALGQGPQFIFQYYEEEERQRGNFPDRFSGHQFPNYSSELNVNALLLGDSALYLCASSLTGGESTDTQYFGPGTRLTVL.

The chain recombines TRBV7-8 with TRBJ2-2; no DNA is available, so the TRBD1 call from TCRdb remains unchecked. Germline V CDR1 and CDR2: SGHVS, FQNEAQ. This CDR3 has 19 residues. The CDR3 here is CASSPFPRDIWSNTGELFF.

Here the CDR3 reads CATSDLGGINEQFF. The chain employs TRBV24-1 and TRBJ2-1; the TRBD1 assignment by TCRdb is unverifiable without DNA. The CDR3 covers 14 residues. The germline V gene encodes CDR1 KGHDR and CDR2 SFDVKD.

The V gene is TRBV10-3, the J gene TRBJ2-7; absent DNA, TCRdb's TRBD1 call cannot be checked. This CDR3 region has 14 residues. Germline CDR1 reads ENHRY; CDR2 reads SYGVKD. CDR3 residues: CAISLGQPGYEQYF.

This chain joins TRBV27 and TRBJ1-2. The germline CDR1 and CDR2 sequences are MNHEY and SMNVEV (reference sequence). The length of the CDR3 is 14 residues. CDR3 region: CASSFQAADYGYTF.

The CDR3 sequence: CASRIRGHTSHNEQFF. The chain uses TRBV2 and TRBJ2-1; TCRdb proposes TRBD1, but this gene call is untestable without DNA. Germline-derived CDR1 and CDR2 are SNHLY and FYNNEI. This CDR3 is 16 amino acids long.